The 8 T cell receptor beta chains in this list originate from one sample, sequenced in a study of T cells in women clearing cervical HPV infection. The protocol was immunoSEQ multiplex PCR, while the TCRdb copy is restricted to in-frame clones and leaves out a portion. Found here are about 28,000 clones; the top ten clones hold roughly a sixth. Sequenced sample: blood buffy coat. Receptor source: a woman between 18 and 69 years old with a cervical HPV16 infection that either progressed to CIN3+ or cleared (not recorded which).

The CDR3 bases that were read are TGTGCCAGCAGCGCTCGACAGGAGAGCACAGATACG. This sequence encodes CASSARQESTDT. The whole CDR3 region reads CASSARQESTDTQYF. The J gene is TRBJ2-3, the V gene TRBV9; possible D gene TRBD1, 6 bases. The CDR3 goes on 3 residues after the read ends, and that part is filled in from the germline J gene. Germline loops: CDR1 SGDLS, CDR2 YYNGEE. The ends were cut back, 3 bases at V and 0 bases at J, with 11 bases in the middle. This CDR3 contains 15 residues.

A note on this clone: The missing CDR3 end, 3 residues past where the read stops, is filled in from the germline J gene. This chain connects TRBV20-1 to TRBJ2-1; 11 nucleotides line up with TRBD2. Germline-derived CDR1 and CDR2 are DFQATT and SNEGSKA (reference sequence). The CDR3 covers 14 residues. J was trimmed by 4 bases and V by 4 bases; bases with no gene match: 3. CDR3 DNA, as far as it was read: TGCAGTGCTACCTTAGCGGGAGGGTACAATGAG. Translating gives CSATLAGGYNE. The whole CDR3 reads CSATLAGGYNEQFF.

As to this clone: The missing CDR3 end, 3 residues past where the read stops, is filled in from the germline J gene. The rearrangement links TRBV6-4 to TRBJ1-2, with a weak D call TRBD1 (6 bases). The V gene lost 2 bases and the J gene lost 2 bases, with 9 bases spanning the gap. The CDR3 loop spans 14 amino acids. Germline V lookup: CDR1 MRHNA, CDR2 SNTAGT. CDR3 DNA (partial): TGTGCCAGCAGTGACCTTACAGGGAACTATGGC. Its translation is CASSDLTGNYG. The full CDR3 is CASSDLTGNYGYTF.

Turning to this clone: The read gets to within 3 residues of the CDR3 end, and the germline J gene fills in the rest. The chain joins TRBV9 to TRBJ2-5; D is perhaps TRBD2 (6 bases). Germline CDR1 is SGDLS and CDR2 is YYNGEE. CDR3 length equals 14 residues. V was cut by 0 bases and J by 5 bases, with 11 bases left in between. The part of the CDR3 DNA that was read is TGTGCCAGCAGCGTAGGTGGAGGGGAGGAGACC. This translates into CASSVGGGEET. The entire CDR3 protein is CASSVGGGEETQYF.

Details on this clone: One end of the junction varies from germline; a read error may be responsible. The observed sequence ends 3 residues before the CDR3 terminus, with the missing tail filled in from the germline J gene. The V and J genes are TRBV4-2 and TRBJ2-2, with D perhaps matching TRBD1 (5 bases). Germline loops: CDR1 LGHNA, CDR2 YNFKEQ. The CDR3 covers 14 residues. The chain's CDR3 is CASSQDDSTGELFF. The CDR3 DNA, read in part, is TGCGCCAGCAGCCAAGATGACAGCACCGGGGAG.

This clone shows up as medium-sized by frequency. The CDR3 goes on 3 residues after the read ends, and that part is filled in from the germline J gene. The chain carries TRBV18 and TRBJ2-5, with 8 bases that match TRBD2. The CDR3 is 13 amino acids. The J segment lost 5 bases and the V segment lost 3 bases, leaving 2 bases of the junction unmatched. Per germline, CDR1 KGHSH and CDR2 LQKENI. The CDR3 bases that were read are TGTGCCAGCTCACCGGGACTAGGTGAGACC. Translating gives CASSPGLGET. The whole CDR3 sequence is CASSPGLGETQYF.

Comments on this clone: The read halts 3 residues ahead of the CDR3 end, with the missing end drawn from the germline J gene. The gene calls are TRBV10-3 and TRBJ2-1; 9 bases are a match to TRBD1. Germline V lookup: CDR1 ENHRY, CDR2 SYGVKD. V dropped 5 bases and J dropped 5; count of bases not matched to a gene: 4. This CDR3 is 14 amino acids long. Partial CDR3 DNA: TGTGCCATCAGTCGGGACAGGGTAAACAATGAG. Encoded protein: CAISRDRVNNE. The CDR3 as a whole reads CAISRDRVNNEQFF.

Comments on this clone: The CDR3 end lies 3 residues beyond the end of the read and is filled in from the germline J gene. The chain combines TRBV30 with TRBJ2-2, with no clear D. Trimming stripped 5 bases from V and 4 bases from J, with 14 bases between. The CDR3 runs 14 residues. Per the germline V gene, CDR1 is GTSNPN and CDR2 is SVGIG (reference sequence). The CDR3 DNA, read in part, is TGTGCCTGGGCCCCTGAGCGCCTCACCGGGGAG. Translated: CAWAPERLTGE. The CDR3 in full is CAWAPERLTGELFF.